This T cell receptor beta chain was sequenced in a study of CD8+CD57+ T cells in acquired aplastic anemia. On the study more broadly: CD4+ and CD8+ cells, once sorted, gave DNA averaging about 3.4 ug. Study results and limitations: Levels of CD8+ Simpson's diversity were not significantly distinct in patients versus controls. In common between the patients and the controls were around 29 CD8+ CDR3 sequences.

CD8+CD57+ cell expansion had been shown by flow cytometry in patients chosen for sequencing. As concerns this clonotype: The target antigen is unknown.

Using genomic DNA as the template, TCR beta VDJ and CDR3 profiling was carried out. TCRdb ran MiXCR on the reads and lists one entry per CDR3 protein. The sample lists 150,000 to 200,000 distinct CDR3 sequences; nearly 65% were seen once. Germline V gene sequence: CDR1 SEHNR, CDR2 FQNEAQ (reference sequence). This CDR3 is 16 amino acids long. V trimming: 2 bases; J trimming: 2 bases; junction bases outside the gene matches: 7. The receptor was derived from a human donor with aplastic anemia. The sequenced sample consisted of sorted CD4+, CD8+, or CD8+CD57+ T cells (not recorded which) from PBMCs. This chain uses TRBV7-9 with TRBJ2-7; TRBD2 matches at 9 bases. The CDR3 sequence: CASSLLSASGAYEQYF. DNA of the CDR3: TGTGCCAGCAGCTTACTGTCGGCTAGCGGGGCCTACGAGCAGTACTTC.